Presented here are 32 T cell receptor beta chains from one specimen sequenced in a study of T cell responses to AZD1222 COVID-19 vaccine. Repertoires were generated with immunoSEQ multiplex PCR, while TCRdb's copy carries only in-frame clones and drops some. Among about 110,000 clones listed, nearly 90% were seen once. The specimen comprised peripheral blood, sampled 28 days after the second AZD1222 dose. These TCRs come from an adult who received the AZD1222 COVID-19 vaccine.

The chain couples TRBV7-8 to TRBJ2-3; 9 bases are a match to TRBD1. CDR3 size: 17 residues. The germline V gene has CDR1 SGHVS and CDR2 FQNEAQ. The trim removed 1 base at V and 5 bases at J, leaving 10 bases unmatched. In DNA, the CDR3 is TGTGCCAGCAGCTTAGACAGGGGGCGCCTAGCAAGAGATACGCAGTATTTT. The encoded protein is CASSLDRGRLARDTQYF.

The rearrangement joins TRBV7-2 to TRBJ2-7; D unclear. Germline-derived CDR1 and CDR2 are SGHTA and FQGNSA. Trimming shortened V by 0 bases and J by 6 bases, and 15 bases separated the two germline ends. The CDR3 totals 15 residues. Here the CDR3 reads CASSLAQRPASEQYF. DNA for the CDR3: TGTGCCAGCAGCTTAGCGCAACGGCCAGCCAGCGAGCAGTACTTC. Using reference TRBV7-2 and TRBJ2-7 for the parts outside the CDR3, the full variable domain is GAGVSQSPSNKVTEKGKDVELRCDPISGHTALYWYRQSLGQGLEFLIYFQGNSAPDKSGLPSDRFSAERTGGSVSTLTIQRTQQEDSAVYLCASSLAQRPASEQYFGPGTRLTVT.

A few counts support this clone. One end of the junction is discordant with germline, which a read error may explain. The CDR3: CASSPPGTGGNIQYF. The CDR3 nucleotides are TGTGCCAGCTCCCCACCCGGGACAGGGGGAAACATTCAGTACTTC. The chain combines TRBV18 with TRBJ2-4; 11 nucleotides agree with TRBD1. This CDR3 region has 15 residues. Germline V gene sequence: CDR1 KGHSH, CDR2 LQKENI.

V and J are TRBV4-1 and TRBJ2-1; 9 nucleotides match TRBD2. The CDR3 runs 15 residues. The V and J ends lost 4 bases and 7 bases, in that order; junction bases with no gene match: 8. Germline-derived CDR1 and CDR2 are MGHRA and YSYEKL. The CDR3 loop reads CASSPKAGGWNEQFF. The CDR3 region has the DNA TGCGCCAGCAGCCCGAAAGCGGGGGGATGGAATGAGCAGTTCTTC.

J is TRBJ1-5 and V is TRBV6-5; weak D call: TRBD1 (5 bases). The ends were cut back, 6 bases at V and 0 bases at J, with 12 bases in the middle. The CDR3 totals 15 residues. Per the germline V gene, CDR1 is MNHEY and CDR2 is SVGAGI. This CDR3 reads CASRHDSYSNQPQHF. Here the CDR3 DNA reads TGTGCCAGCAGACATGACAGTTATAGCAATCAGCCCCAGCATTTT.

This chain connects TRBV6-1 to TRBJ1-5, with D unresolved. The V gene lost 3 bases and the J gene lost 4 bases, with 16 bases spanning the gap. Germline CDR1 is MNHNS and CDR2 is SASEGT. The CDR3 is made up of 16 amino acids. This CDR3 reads CASSDLGLPKNQPQHF. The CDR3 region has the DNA TGTGCCAGCAGTGACTTAGGACTTCCGAAAAATCAGCCCCAGCATTTT.

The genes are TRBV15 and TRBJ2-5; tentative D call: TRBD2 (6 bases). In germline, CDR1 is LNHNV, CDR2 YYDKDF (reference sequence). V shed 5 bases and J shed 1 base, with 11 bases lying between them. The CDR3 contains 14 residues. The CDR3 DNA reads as TGTGCCACCAGCCGAACGGGAGCCCAAGAGACCCAGTACTTC. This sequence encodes CATSRTGAQETQYF.

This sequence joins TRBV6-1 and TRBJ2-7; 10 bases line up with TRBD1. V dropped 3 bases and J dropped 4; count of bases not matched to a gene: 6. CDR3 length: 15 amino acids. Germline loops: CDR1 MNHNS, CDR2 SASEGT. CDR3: CASSDGTGAVYEQYF. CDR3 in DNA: TGTGCCAGCAGTGATGGGACAGGGGCGGTATACGAGCAGTACTTC.

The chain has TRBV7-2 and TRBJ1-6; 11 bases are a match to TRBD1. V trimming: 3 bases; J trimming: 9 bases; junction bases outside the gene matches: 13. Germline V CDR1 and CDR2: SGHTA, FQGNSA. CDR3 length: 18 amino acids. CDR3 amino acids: CASSFTISGQGALSPLHF. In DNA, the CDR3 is TGTGCCAGCAGCTTTACAATTTCAGGACAGGGGGCGCTTTCACCCCTCCACTTT.

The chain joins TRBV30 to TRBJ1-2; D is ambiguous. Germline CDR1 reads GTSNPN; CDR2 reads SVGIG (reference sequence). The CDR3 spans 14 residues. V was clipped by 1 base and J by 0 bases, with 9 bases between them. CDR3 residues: CAWSGWQANYGYTF. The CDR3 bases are TGTGCCTGGAGTGGTTGGCAAGCTAACTATGGCTACACCTTC.

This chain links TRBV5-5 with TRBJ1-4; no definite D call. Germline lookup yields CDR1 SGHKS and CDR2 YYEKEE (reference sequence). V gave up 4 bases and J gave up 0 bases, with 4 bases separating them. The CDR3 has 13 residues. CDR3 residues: CASSRATNEKLFF. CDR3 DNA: TGTGCCAGCAGCAGGGCAACTAATGAAAAACTGTTTTTT.

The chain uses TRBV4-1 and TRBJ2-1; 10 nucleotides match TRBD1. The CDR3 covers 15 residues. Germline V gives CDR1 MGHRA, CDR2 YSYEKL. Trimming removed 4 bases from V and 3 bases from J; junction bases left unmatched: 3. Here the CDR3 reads CASSLRTGGYNEQFF. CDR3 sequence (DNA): TGCGCCAGCAGCCTGCGGACAGGGGGCTACAATGAGCAGTTCTTC.

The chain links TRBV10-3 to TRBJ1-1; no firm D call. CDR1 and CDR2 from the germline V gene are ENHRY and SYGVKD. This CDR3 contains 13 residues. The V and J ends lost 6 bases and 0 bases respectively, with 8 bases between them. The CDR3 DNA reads TGTGCCATCAGGACCCCCGTGAACACTGAAGCTTTCTTT. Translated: CAIRTPVNTEAFF.

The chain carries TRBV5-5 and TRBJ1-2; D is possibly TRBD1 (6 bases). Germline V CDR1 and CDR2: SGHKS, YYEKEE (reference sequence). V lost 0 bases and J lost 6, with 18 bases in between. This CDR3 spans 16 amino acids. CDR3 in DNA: TGTGCCAGCAGCTTGGCCCCCACGGGGGCTGGAGATGGCTACACCTTC. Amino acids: CASSLAPTGAGDGYTF.

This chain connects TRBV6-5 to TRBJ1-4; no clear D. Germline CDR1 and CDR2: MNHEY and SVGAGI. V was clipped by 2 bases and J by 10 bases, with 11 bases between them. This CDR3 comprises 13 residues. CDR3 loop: CASSYEGSGKLFF. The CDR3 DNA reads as TGTGCCAGCAGTTACGAGGGTTCCGGAAAACTGTTTTTT.

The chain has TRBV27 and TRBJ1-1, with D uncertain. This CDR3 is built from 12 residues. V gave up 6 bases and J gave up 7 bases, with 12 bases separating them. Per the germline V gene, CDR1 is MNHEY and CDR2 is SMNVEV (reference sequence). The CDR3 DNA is TGTGCCAGCAGCCCCACCGTAGGTGAAGCTTTCTTT. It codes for CASSPTVGEAFF.

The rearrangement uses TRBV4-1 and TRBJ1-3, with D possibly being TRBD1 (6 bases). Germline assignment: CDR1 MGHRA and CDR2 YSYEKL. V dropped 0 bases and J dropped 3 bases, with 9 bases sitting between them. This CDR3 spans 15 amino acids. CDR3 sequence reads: CASSQDPQGGNTIYF. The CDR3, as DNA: TGCGCCAGCAGCCAAGATCCACAGGGTGGAAACACCATATATTTT.

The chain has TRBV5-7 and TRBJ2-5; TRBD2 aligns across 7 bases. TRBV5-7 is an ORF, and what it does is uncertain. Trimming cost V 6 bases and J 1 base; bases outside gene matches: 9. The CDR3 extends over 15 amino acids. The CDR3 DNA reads TGTGCCAGCATCCCGTCCGGGGGGTTCCAAGAGACCCAGTACTTC. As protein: CASIPSGGFQETQYF.

The CDR3 DNA reads as TGCGCCAGCAGCCAAGAGTCTCAAGGGTCGGCTGGAAACACCATATATTTT. This encodes CASSQESQGSAGNTIYF. The chain combines TRBV4-1 with TRBJ1-3; D unclear. Trimming shortened V by 0 bases and J by 2 bases, and 14 bases separated the two germline ends. Germline CDR1 and CDR2: MGHRA and YSYEKL. CDR3 size: 17 residues.

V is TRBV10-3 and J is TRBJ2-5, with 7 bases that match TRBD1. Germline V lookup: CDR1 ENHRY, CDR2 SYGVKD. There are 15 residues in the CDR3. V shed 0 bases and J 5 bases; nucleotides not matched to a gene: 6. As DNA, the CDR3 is TGTGCCATCAGTGAGTCAGCCAGGGGGACGGAGACCCAGTACTTC. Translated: CAISESARGTETQYF.

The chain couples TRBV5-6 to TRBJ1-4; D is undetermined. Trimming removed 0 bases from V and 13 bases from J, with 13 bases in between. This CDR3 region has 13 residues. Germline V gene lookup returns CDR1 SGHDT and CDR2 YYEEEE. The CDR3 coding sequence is TGTGCCAGCAGCTTGGCCAACGGAGGCGGACTGTTTTTT. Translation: CASSLANGGGLFF.

CDR3 amino acids: CASSLASGGYNEQFF. In nucleotides, the CDR3 is TGCGCCAGCAGCTTGGCAAGCGGGGGATACAATGAGCAGTTCTTC. V and J are TRBV5-1 and TRBJ2-1, with 8 bases that match TRBD2. The CDR3 consists of 15 residues. Trimming removed 0 bases from V and 4 bases from J; junction bases left unmatched: 3. In germline, CDR1 is SGHRS, CDR2 YFSETQ.

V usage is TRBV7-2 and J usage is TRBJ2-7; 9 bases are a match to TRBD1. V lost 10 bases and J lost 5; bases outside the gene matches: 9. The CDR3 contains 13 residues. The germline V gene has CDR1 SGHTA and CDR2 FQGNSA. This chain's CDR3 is CAIGGTGIHEQYF. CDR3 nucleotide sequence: TGTGCCATAGGCGGGACAGGGATCCACGAGCAGTACTTC.

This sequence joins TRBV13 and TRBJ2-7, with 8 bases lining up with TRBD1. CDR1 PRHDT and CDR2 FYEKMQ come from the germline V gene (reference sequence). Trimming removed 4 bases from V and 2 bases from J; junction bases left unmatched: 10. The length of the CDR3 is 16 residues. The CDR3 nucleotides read TGTGCCAGCAGCTCCTCCGGGACAGGTTTTCCCTACGAGCAGTACTTC. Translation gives CASSSSGTGFPYEQYF.

CDR3 region: CASGSSGGSTGELFF. CDR3 bases: TGTGCCAGCGGATCTAGCGGGGGGAGCACCGGGGAGCTGTTTTTT. The chain carries TRBV7-3 and TRBJ2-2; 11 nucleotides agree with TRBD2. Trimming removed 8 bases from V and 4 bases from J; junction bases left unmatched: 6. Per the germline V gene, CDR1 is SGHTA and CDR2 is FQGTGA. The CDR3 has 15 amino acids. The full variable domain, rest sourced from reference TRBV7-3 and TRBJ2-2, is GAGVSQTPSNKVTEKGKYVELRCDPISGHTALYWYRQSLGQGPEFLIYFQGTGAADDSGLPNDRFFAVRPEGSVSTLKIQRTERGDSAVYLCASGSSGGSTGELFFGEGSRLTVL.

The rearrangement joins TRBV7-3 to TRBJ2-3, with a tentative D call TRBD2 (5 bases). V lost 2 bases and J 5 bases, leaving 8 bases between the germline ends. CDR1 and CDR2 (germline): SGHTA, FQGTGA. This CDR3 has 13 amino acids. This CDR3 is CASSLGERDTQYF. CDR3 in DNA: TGTGCCAGCAGCTTAGGGGAGAGAGATACGCAGTATTTT.

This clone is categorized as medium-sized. CDR3 nucleotides: TGCGCCAGCAGCCAAGAGTCTGTGACTAGCGGATCGAGCACAGATACGCAGTATTTT. Translation gives CASSQESVTSGSSTDTQYF. The chain couples TRBV4-1 to TRBJ2-3, with 9 bases matching TRBD2. The germline V gene has CDR1 MGHRA and CDR2 YSYEKL. The CDR3 length is 19 residues. J lost 0 bases, V lost 0 bases, and 10 bases had no gene match.

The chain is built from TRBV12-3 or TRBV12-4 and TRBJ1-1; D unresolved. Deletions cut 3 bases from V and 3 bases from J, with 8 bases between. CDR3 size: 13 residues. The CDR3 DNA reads TGTGCCAGCAGTTTCGAGGTTGACACTGAAGCTTTCTTT. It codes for CASSFEVDTEAFF.

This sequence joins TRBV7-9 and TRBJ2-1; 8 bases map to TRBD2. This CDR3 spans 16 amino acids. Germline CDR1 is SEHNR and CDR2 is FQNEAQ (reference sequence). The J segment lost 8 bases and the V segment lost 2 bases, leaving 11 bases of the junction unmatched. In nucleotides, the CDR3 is TGTGCCAGCAGCTTAAGAGCGGGGGCCCGCAGGGATGAGCAGTTCTTC. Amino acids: CASSLRAGARRDEQFF.

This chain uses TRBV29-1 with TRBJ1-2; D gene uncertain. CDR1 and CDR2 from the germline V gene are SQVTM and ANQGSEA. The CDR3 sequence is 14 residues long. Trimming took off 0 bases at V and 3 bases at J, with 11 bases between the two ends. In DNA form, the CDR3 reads TGCAGCGTTGAAGATCGTGAGGGTTACTATGGCTACACCTTC. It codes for CSVEDREGYYGYTF.

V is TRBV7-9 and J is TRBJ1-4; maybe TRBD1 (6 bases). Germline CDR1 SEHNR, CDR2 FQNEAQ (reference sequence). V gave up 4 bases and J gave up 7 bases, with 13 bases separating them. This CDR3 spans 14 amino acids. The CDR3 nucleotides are TGTGCCAGCAGCTGGGGGCAGGGGCTTGAAAAACTGTTTTTT. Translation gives CASSWGQGLEKLFF.

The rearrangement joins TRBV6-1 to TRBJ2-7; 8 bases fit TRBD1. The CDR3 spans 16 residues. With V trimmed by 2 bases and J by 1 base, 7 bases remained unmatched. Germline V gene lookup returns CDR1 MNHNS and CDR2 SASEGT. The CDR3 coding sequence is TGTGCCAGCAGTGAATCAGCCGGGACAGGATCCTACGAGCAGTACTTC. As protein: CASSESAGTGSYEQYF.